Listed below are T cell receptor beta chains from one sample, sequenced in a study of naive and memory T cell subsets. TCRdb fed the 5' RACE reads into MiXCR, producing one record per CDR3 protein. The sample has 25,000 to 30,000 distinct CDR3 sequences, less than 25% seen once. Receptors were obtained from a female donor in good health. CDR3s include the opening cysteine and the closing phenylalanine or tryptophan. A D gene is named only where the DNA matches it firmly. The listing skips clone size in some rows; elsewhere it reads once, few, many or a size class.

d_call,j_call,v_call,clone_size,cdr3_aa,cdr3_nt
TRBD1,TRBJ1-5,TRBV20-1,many,CSAEEGGGSQPQHF,TGCAGTGCGGAGGAGGGAGGGGGCAGTCAGCCCCAGCATTTT
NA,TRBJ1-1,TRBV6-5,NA,CASSYSRSGGLNTEAFF,TGTGCCAGCAGTTACTCGAGGTCGGGCGGATTGAACACTGAAGCTTTCTTT
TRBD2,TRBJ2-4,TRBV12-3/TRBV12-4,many,CASSSRGGIAKNIQYF,TGTGCCAGCAGTTCCCGGGGGGGGATAGCCAAAAACATTCAGTACTTC
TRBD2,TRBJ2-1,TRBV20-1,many,CSARDVLAGNNEQFF,TGCAGTGCTAGAGATGTCCTAGCGGGCAACAATGAGCAGTTCTTC
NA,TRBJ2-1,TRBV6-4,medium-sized,CASSDSGYNEQFF,TGTGCCAGCAGTGACTCAGGGTACAATGAGCAGTTCTTC
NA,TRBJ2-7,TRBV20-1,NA,CSGRGREPYEQYF,TGCAGTGGCCGGGGGCGGGAACCCTACGAGCAGTACTTC
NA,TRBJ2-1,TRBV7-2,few,CASSLGKSSYNEQFF,TGTGCCAGCAGCTTGGGCAAGAGCTCCTACAATGAGCAGTTCTTC
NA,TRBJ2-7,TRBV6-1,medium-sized,CASKYQGVEQYF,TGTGCCAGCAAATACCAAGGCGTCGAGCAGTACTTC
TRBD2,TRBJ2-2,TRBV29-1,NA,CSVAEVAGLNTGELFF,TGCAGCGTGGCTGAGGTAGCGGGCCTGAACACCGGGGAGCTGTTTTTT
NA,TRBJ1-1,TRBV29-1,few,CSVEAKGGTEAFF,TGCAGCGTTGAGGCCAAGGGGGGCACTGAAGCTTTCTTT
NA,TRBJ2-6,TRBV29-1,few,CSVEDRRVGSGANVLTF,TGCAGCGTTGAAGATAGGAGGGTCGGCTCTGGGGCCAACGTCCTGACTTTC
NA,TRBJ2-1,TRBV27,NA,CASRVWQGPSDEQFF,TGTGCCAGCAGGGTCTGGCAGGGGCCTAGTGATGAGCAGTTCTTC
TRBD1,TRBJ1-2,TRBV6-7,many,CASRSIGQGNYSYTF,TGTGCCAGCAGATCGATCGGACAGGGTAACTATAGCTACACCTTC
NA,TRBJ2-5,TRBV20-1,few,CSARVPLGGQETQYF,TGCAGTGCTAGAGTACCTCTAGGGGGGCAAGAGACCCAGTACTTC
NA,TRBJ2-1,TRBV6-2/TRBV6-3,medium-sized,CASSYPGRPTYNEQFF,TGTGCCAGCAGTTACCCCGGGAGACCAACCTACAATGAGCAGTTCTTC
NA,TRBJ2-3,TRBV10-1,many,CASSEGDSSTDTQYF,TGCGCCAGCAGTGAAGGGGATTCTAGCACAGATACGCAGTATTTT
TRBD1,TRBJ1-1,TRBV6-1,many,CATELDRVGTEAFF,TGTGCCACTGAGTTAGACAGGGTTGGGACTGAAGCTTTCTTT
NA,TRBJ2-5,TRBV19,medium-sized,CASAGTFQETQYF,TGTGCCAGCGCAGGAACGTTTCAAGAGACCCAGTACTTC
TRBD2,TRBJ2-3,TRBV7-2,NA,CASSQAAGGTDTQYF,TGTGCCAGCAGCCAAGCGGCGGGGGGCACAGATACGCAGTATTTT
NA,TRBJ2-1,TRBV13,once,CASSPRDGAYNEQFF,TGTGCCAGCAGCCCCCGGGACGGAGCCTACAATGAGCAGTTCTTC
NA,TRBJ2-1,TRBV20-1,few,CSARDAGLSYNEQFF,TGCAGTGCTAGAGATGCGGGGCTCTCCTACAATGAGCAGTTCTTC
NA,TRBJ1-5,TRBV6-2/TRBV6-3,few,CASSYLGRGNQPQHF,TGTGCCAGCAGTTACTTGGGGCGCGGCAATCAGCCCCAGCATTTT
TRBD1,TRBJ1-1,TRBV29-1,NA,CSFRKGQGDTEAFF,TGCAGCTTCCGAAAAGGACAGGGGGACACTGAAGCTTTCTTT
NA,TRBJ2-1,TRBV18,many,CASSPPGSRRDNEQFF,TGTGCCAGCTCACCACCAGGGTCCCGGAGGGACAATGAGCAGTTCTTC
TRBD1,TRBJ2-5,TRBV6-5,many,CASRHGQGDLEAQYF,TGTGCCAGCAGACACGGACAGGGCGATTTAGAGGCCCAGTACTTC
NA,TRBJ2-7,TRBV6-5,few,CASRNVNEQYF,TGTGCCAGCAGAAATGTGAACGAGCAGTACTTC
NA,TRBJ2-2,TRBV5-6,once,CASSRGQTNTGELFF,TGTGCCAGCAGCCGTGGACAGACGAACACCGGGGAGCTGTTTTTT
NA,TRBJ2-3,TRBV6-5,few,CASSYSPDTQYF,TGTGCCAGCAGTTATTCACCAGATACGCAGTATTTT
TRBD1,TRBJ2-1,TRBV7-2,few,CASSQDRGDEQFF,TGTGCCAGCAGCCAGGACAGGGGCGATGAGCAGTTCTTC
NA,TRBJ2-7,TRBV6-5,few,CASGPLGSPYEQYF,TGTGCCAGCGGTCCGTTGGGGTCCCCCTACGAGCAGTACTTC
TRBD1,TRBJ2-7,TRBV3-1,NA,CASTPGGCYEQYF,TGTGCCAGCACCCCAGGGGGTTGCTACGAGCAGTACTTC
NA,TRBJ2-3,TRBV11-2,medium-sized,CASSAITFADTQYF,TGTGCCAGCAGCGCTATAACCTTCGCAGATACGCAGTATTTT
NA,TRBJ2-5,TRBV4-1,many,CASSQEGRGQETQYF,TGCGCCAGCAGCCAAGAGGGGCGCGGACAAGAGACCCAGTACTTC
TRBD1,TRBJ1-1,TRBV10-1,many,CASSDWDSEAFF,TGCGCCAGCAGTGATTGGGACAGTGAAGCTTTCTTT
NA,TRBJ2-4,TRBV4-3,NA,CASSQGRRSKNIQYF,TGCGCCAGCAGCCAGGGAAGGAGGTCGAAAAACATTCAGTACTTC
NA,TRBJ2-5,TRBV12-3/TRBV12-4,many,CASRSGTLHQETQYF,TGTGCCAGCAGATCCGGGACACTTCACCAAGAGACCCAGTACTTC
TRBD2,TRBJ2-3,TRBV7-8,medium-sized,CASSFSGGLDTQYF,TGTGCCAGCAGCTTTAGCGGGGGCTTAGATACGCAGTATTTT
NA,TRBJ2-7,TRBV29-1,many,CSVGDGSYEQYF,TGCAGCGTGGGGGACGGATCCTACGAGCAGTACTTC
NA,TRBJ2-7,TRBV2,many,CASRGTGSGEQYF,TGTGCCAGCAGAGGGACGGGATCAGGGGAGCAGTACTTC
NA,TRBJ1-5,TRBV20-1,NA,CSARSGAQLSNQPQHF,TGCAGTGCTAGGTCAGGGGCCCAACTTAGCAATCAGCCCCAGCATTTT
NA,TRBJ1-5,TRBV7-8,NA,CASSLWLNQPQHF,TGTGCCAGCAGCTTATGGCTCAATCAGCCCCAGCATTTT
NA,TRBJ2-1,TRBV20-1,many,CSARQGSAFSDEQFF,TGCAGTGCTAGACAGGGTAGCGCCTTCTCGGATGAGCAGTTCTTC
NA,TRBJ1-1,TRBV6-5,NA,CASSKRGFNTEAFF,TGTGCCAGCAGCAAGAGGGGGTTCAACACTGAAGCTTTCTTT
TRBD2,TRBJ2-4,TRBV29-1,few,CSVTSGGAKNIQYF,TGCAGCGTGACTAGCGGGGGAGCCAAAAACATTCAGTACTTC
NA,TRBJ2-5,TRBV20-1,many,CSAPGTQETQYF,TGCAGTGCGCCCGGGACTCAAGAGACCCAGTACTTC
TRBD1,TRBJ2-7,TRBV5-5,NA,CASSAGRTGTYEQYF,TGTGCCAGCAGCGCTGGTAGGACAGGGACCTACGAGCAGTACTTC
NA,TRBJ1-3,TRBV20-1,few,CSASSSGNTIYF,TGCAGTGCTAGCAGCTCTGGAAACACCATATATTTT
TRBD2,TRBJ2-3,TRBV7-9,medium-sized,CASSIAGATDTQYF,TGTGCCAGCAGCATAGCGGGGGCCACAGATACGCAGTATTTT
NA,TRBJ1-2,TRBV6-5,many,CASSYSEGVGYTF,TGTGCCAGCAGTTACTCGGAAGGGGTCGGCTACACCTTC